This record looks at one T cell receptor (beta chain) sequence and its context. Its antigen is unknown. PCR involved 60 Vbeta and 13 Jbeta primers. Sequencing used immunoSEQ multiplex PCR; TCRdb keeps in-frame clones, though not all of them. The sample totals about 170,000 clones. This entry is derived from a study of cytomegalovirus exposure and HLA in healthy donors. Study context: Earlier results showed 117 million unique TCR beta sequences derived from approximately 170 million T cells. The study, taken as a whole, reports: Later analysis identified 15,000 to 20,000 TCR beta sequences associated with HLA alleles, using a false discovery rate threshold of 0.05. What a later analysis showed was that several of the most significant clusters appeared linked to common viral pathogens. An assumption of roughly uniform sequencing depth across donors underlay the presence/absence analyses.

The material sequenced was PBMCs. This sequence originates from a woman in her fifties or sixties in good health and CMV-seronegative.

CDR3 protein: CASSPQGAKGTEAFF. The DNA of the CDR3 is TGTGCCAGCTCACCACAGGGGGCGAAAGGAACTGAAGCTTTCTTT. J is TRBJ1-1 and V is TRBV18, with 7 bases lining up with TRBD1. The V gene end was trimmed by 1 base and the J gene end by 5 bases; junction bases not matched to a gene: 7. CDR3 size: 15 residues. Germline CDR1 reads KGHSH; CDR2 reads LQKENI.